The TCR beta chain described here comes from a study of breast tumors, draining lymph nodes, adjacent tissues (dated by TCRdb to 2016 to 2018). Background for the entire study: The study compared TCR beta repertoires across tumor, adjacent nontumor tissue and axillary lymph nodes from breast cancer patients. In human breast cancer, the study set out to assess how tumor, surrounding tissue and draining lymph node repertoires relate to one another and whether T cells might be exchanged between them. Paper-wide results and their limitations: Tumor T-cell repertoires showed less diversity than lymph node repertoires and more diversity than nontumor tissue repertoires, and tumor T-cell repertoires showed preferential V and J gene usage. The conclusion that tumor T cells originate in lymph nodes was framed as consistent with a hypothesis rather than directly demonstrated. Tumor and nontumor tissue repertoires were significantly more similar in luminal-like than in basal-like breast cancer. A scenario in which most tumor T cells derive from the lymph node and then expand within tumor tissue was judged to be consistent with the data.

The reads were generated on an Illumina HiSeq 2000. TCR beta chain libraries were generated by multiplex PCR amplification. High-throughput sequencing was used to analyze the amplified TCR beta chain products. The raw public data were reprocessed by TCRdb itself: fastp quality trimming at Q25, MiXCR clonotype calling, in-frame beta chains only. Each CDR3 protein gets just one entry, which takes the most common genes and DNA from the rows behind it. The sample table shows 10,000 to 15,000 distinct CDR3 sequences, and 35% to 40% are seen once. The ten largest make up roughly 15% of the sample. Trimming accounts for 7 bases at V and 8 bases at J, while the number of junction bases matched to no gene is 9. Including the terminal cysteine and phenylalanine, the CDR3 comprises 13 residues. The sequence is cut down to CDR3 DNA, 39 bases in frame from base 1. Taken from the germline V gene (reference sequence), the CDR1 and CDR2 loops are DFQATT and SNEGSKA.

This clonotype has at least ten counts. Its antigen is not yet known. Base qualities are not at hand, and no much larger clone is one base apart. Sequencing was carried out using breast tumor tissue. Here the chain combines TRBV20-1 and TRBJ2-1, with 9 central nucleotides matching TRBD2. This clonotype was obtained from a female donor with breast cancer. Some clones in this sample may be carry-over from other donors' samples. The nucleotide sequence reads TGCAGTGGTGTGCGGGGGGGCGGGTATGAGCAGTTCTTC. This yields the protein CSGVRGGGYEQFF.